Here is one T cell receptor beta chain with its context. Its specific antigen is unknown. Base qualities are not recorded, but no much larger clone differs from it by a single base. The data were obtained in a study of OX40 agonist ivuxolimab in advanced cancers. Study-wide context: The costimulatory receptor OX40 (CD134) was targeted by ivuxolimab, a fully human IgG2 agonistic monoclonal antibody. Intravenous ivuxolimab was administered to patients every 2 weeks at six dose levels: 0.01, 0.1, 0.3, 1.5, 3 and 10 mg/kg. Among the 50 to 55 dose-escalation patients, about 20 had hepatocellular carcinoma, about 15 melanoma, 9 renal cell carcinoma and 9 head and neck cancer. In the dose-escalation cohort, approximately 83% of patients were male, and the mean age was roughly 60 years with a range of roughly 20 to 85. Prior anti-PD-1, anti-PD-L1 or anti-CTLA-4 therapy was permitted, and checkpoint inhibitors had been received by around 39% of dose-escalation patients. Partial responses occurred in three dose-escalation patients: two with cutaneous melanoma and one with hepatocellular carcinoma. Peripheral TCRbeta sequencing aimed to test whether ivuxolimab altered TCR sequence diversity and caused clonal T-cell expansion. The paper covers the monotherapy dose-escalation part of the phase I ivuxolimab trial, which included N of about 50 patients. The full study reports these points: Low levels of normalized T-cell clonal expansion were also seen in some nonresponding patients. In the 0.1-3.0 mg/kg groups, partial responders had among the lowest normalized peripheral clonal expansion, particularly in CD8+ T cells. At doses of 0.1 to 3.0 mg/kg, clonal expansion of both CD4+ and CD8+ T cells in blood was seen between baseline and week 6. After ivuxolimab, expanded clones were on average more numerous among CD8+ T cells than among CD4+ T cells. Which antigens the clonally expanded peripheral T cells were specific for was not determined.

To sequence the TCRbeta CDR3 region, genomic DNA was isolated from the sorted cells. TCRbeta CDR3 regions were sequenced using the immunoSEQ Assay. TCRdb took this table from immuneACCESS and kept in-frame rearrangements with V and J called. Such tables lack part of the clones; where checked against another copy, unresolved V genes explain under half of the gap, and the rest is unexplained. This sample comprises roughly 34,000 clones, more than 70% of them detected only once. The top ten clonotypes cover under 1% of the sample. The trial excluded patients who had a history of autoimmune disease or were on systemic immunosuppression. Peripheral blood for TCR sequencing was collected from all dose cohorts at baseline, on cycle 4 day 1, and on cycle 7 day 1. The samples were taken from a phase I, first-in-human, multicenter, open-label dose-escalation trial of ivuxolimab. Adults with locally advanced or metastatic melanoma, renal cell, hepatocellular, or head and neck squamous cell carcinoma were enrolled in the trial. CD4+ and CD8+ T cells were sorted separately from peripheral blood before TCR sequencing.

The specimen comprised CD4+ or CD8+ T cells sorted from blood, sampled in a trial of the OX40 agonist ivuxolimab. The TCR originated in an adult with an advanced solid tumor such as melanoma, head and neck, liver or kidney cancer.

The CDR3 sequence is CASRGTSASYEQYF. The DNA reads TGTGCCAGCAGGGGGACTAGCGCTTCCTACGAGCAGTACTTC. The chain uses TRBV6-5 and TRBJ2-7, and 10 junctional nucleotides match TRBD2. From V the trimming removes 6 bases and from J it removes 1 base, while the gene matches leave 3 bases of the junction unaccounted for. The CDR3, cysteine through phenylalanine, is 14 amino acids long. Only the CDR3 DNA stays, 42 bases, in frame from base 1. CDR1 is given as MNHEY and CDR2 as SVGAGI, both from the germline V gene.